The 23 T cell receptor beta chains below come from one sample, sequenced in a study of T cells expressing NK-cell markers. TCRdb reworked the 5' RACE reads into one entry per CDR3 protein, no DNA. This sample lists approximately 170,000 distinct CDR3 sequences; its ten largest clones have 20% to 25%. The sequenced sample consisted of blood T cells: a sorted CD56 or NKG2C T cell subset, CD4+ or CD8+ T cells, or bulk PBMC T cells (not recorded which). The receptors were sampled from a man aged 18-69 years in good health.

CDR3 loop: CASSLGEQVGEQYF. The V and J genes are TRBV27 and TRBJ2-7; TCRdb calls TRBD1, which cannot be checked without DNA. The CDR3 contains 14 residues. Germline V gene lookup returns CDR1 MNHEY and CDR2 SMNVEV (reference sequence).

The gene calls are TRBV13 and TRBJ1-6; TCRdb proposes TRBD1, but this gene call is untestable without DNA. The CDR3 contains 15 residues. In germline, CDR1 is PRHDT, CDR2 FYEKMQ (reference sequence). The CDR3 here is CASSLGAGGLSPLHF.

V usage is TRBV5-8 and J usage is TRBJ2-7. Per germline, CDR1 SGHTS and CDR2 YDEGEE. The CDR3 covers 15 residues. CDR3 loop: CASSLLPISSYEQYF.

The chain joins TRBV7-9 to TRBJ1-6. The CDR3 loop spans 13 amino acids. In germline, CDR1 is SEHNR, CDR2 FQNEAQ (reference sequence). The CDR3 region is CASSPLMNSPLHF.

The chain employs TRBV24-1 and TRBJ2-1. This CDR3 has 17 amino acids. CDR1 is KGHDR, CDR2 SFDVKD, per germline. CDR3 residues: CATSDLHGVTNLDEQFF.

This sequence joins TRBV20-1 and TRBJ2-7; TCRdb's D call of TRBD2 is untestable without DNA. Germline CDR1 reads DFQATT; CDR2 reads SNEGSKA (reference sequence). The CDR3 is 13 residues long. CDR3 region: CSARTSGNYEQYF.

The J gene is TRBJ2-2, the V gene TRBV6-1. The CDR3 length is 16 residues. CDR1 is MNHNS and CDR2 is SASEGT in the germline V gene. The CDR3 loop reads CASSEGRLSSAGELFF.

The V call is TRBV27, the J call TRBJ2-2; TCRdb reports TRBD2, a call that lacks DNA to check it against. The germline V gene encodes CDR1 MNHEY and CDR2 SMNVEV (reference sequence). The CDR3 is 14 amino acids. The CDR3 here is CASSSGSITGELFF.

The chain joins TRBV20-1 to TRBJ1-4; TCRdb reports TRBD1, a call that lacks DNA to check it against. Germline V gives CDR1 DFQATT, CDR2 SNEGSKA (reference sequence). The CDR3 length is 13 residues. The CDR3 protein is CSARANPYAKLFF.

The rearrangement uses TRBV20-1 and TRBJ2-7; TCRdb's D call, TRBD2, is unchecked because there is no DNA. CDR1 and CDR2 from the germline V gene are DFQATT and SNEGSKA (reference sequence). The CDR3 covers 17 residues. The CDR3 loop is CSATPPASGGAGYEQYF.

The chain couples TRBV7-4 to TRBJ2-7; absent DNA, TCRdb's TRBD1 call cannot be checked. This CDR3 comprises 15 residues. From germline, CDR1 is SGHVT and CDR2 SQSDAQ. CDR3 amino acids: CASSSLLGGQYEQYF.

The genes are TRBV5-1 and TRBJ2-2; TCRdb designates TRBD2, a call that cannot be tested without DNA. The V gene's germline CDR1 is SGHRS and CDR2 YFSETQ. The CDR3 is 15 residues long. This chain's CDR3 is CASSLYGPKAGELFF. Full variable domain (rest looked up from reference TRBV5-1 and TRBJ2-2): KAGVTQTPRYLIKTRGQQVTLSCSPISGHRSVSWYQQTPGQGLQFLFEYFSETQRNKGNFPGRFSGRQFSNSRSEMNVSTLELGDSALYLCASSLYGPKAGELFFGEGSRLTVL.

V usage is TRBV6-1 and J usage is TRBJ2-2; TCRdb proposes TRBD1, but this gene call is untestable without DNA. The CDR3 has 15 residues. The germline V gene encodes CDR1 MNHNS and CDR2 SASEGT. The CDR3 protein is CASLERTGQTGELFF.

The rearrangement links TRBV9 to TRBJ2-5. This CDR3 is built from 15 residues. The germline V gene encodes CDR1 SGDLS and CDR2 YYNGEE. The CDR3 loop reads CASSVVGEIQETQYF.

This rearrangement joins TRBV2 to TRBJ2-3. The length of the CDR3 is 12 residues. Germline lookup yields CDR1 SNHLY and CDR2 FYNNEI. The CDR3 here is CASGHTRDTQYF.

The rearrangement joins TRBV6-6 to TRBJ1-4. Germline values: CDR1 MNHNY, CDR2 SVGAGI (reference sequence). CDR3 size: 12 residues. CDR3 amino acids: CASSYGDEKLFF.

The chain employs TRBV6-2 or TRBV6-3 and TRBJ2-7. Germline CDR1 reads MNHEY; CDR2 reads SVGEGT. This CDR3 contains 17 residues. The CDR3 is CASSYSTDAIEPYEQYF.

The rearrangement joins TRBV28 to TRBJ1-1; TCRdb indicates TRBD1, and absent DNA this call remains unverified. The CDR3 totals 16 residues. Germline V gene data show CDR1 as MDHEN and CDR2 as SYDVKM. The chain's CDR3 is CASREGKEGGHTEAFF.

The V call is TRBV2, the J call TRBJ2-5; there is no DNA to check the TCRdb D call of TRBD1. This CDR3 contains 13 residues. The germline V gene encodes CDR1 SNHLY and CDR2 FYNNEI. The CDR3 here is CATLRGGEETQYF.

The rearrangement uses TRBV20-1 and TRBJ2-7; lacking DNA, the TRBD1 call made by TCRdb goes unchecked. Germline CDR1 is DFQATT and CDR2 is SNEGSKA (reference sequence). The CDR3 is made up of 15 amino acids. The CDR3 spells CSARLLSQGSYEQYF.

The gene calls are TRBV27 and TRBJ1-2. The germline V gene has CDR1 MNHEY and CDR2 SMNVEV (reference sequence). The CDR3 length is 14 residues. The CDR3 sequence: CASSLSPGFYGYTF.

The rearrangement joins TRBV11-2 to TRBJ2-1; TCRdb's D call of TRBD2 is untestable without DNA. Germline CDR1 is SGHAT and CDR2 is FQNNGV. The CDR3 extends over 16 amino acids. CDR3 amino acids: CASSFSGLEPYNEQFF.

The V gene is TRBV27, the J gene TRBJ1-5. The V gene's germline CDR1 is MNHEY and CDR2 SMNVEV (reference sequence). This CDR3 region has 17 residues. CDR3 in amino acids: CASSLSAFKGSNQPQHF.